This passage covers 14 T cell receptor beta chains from one sample sequenced in a study of shared clonotypes between healthy human individuals. Libraries were prepared by immunoSEQ multiplex PCR; TCRdb keeps only in-frame clonotypes and omits some of them. Of 2 million to 2.5 million clones in the sample, 85% to 95% were seen once. Sequenced input: naive CD4+ T cells sorted from blood. Subset described: CD45RA+ positively selected. The receptors were sampled from a man aged 18 to 35 in good health.

The chain recombines TRBV30 with TRBJ2-5; D is possibly TRBD2 (5 bases). Germline V gene data show CDR1 as GTSNPN and CDR2 as SVGIG (reference sequence). V was clipped by 0 bases and J by 4 bases, with 15 bases between them. The CDR3 spans 15 residues. This chain's CDR3 is CAWSVFSSGGETQYF. The DNA for the CDR3 is TGTGCCTGGAGTGTTTTTAGCAGTGGAGGAGAGACCCAGTACTTC.

The chain employs TRBV7-2 and TRBJ2-5; the match to TRBD2 covers 7 bases. V gave up 3 bases and J gave up 5 bases; unmatched junction bases: 12. The CDR3 runs 16 residues. The V gene's germline CDR1 is SGHTA and CDR2 FQGNSA. CDR3: CASSFVAGVVSETQYF. The CDR3 DNA reads as TGTGCCAGCAGCTTTGTCGCGGGAGTGGTTTCGGAGACCCAGTACTTC.

This chain connects TRBV7-9 to TRBJ1-3; D gene uncertain. Germline V gives CDR1 SEHNR, CDR2 FQNEAQ (reference sequence). This CDR3 is 14 amino acids long. V lost 2 bases, J lost 2 bases, and 7 bases lay in between. The DNA for the CDR3 is TGTGCCAGCAGCTTAACTGGGGCTGGAAACACCATATATTTT. Encoded protein: CASSLTGAGNTIYF.

The CDR3 loop is CASSSFQSVSYEQYF. The CDR3 DNA follows: TGTGCCAGCAGCTCCTTCCAGTCCGTTTCTTACGAGCAGTACTTC. The gene calls are TRBV7-3 and TRBJ2-7; D gene uncertain. Germline-derived CDR1 and CDR2 are SGHTA and FQGTGA. Deletions cut 4 bases from V and 4 bases from J, with 17 bases between. The CDR3 has 15 amino acids.

In nucleotides, the CDR3 is TGTGCCAGCTCACCTACCCCTCCCTACAATGAGCAGTTCTTC. Amino acid sequence: CASSPTPPYNEQFF. This chain joins TRBV18 and TRBJ2-1; D not certain. Germline V gene lookup returns CDR1 KGHSH and CDR2 LQKENI. V lost 3 bases and J 2 bases, leaving 8 bases between the germline ends. CDR3 length: 14 amino acids.

Only a few counts were recorded for this clone. The gene calls are TRBV10-3 and TRBJ2-7; 8 nucleotides match TRBD2. Looked up from germline, CDR1 is ENHRY and CDR2 is SYGVKD. This CDR3 has 11 residues. V gave up 6 bases and J gave up 12 bases; unmatched junction bases: 7. CDR3 sequence reads: CAIREGSGAYF. DNA of the CDR3: TGTGCCATCAGGGAGGGTAGCGGGGCGTACTTC.

The CDR3: CAISETGSQPQHF. The CDR3 DNA reads as TGTGCCATCAGTGAGACAGGGAGTCAGCCCCAGCATTTT. The chain carries TRBV10-3 and TRBJ1-5, with TRBD1 as a possible D gene (6 bases). This CDR3 has 13 amino acids. V lost 2 bases and J 6 bases, leaving 8 bases between the germline ends. The germline V gene has CDR1 ENHRY and CDR2 SYGVKD.

CDR3 in amino acids: CASSEMSVVGTGELFF. In DNA form, the CDR3 reads TGTGCCAGCAGTGAAATGTCGGTAGTAGGCACCGGGGAGCTGTTTTTT. V gene TRBV6-1 combines with J gene TRBJ2-2, with D unclear. The CDR3 contains 16 residues. Germline V lookup: CDR1 MNHNS, CDR2 SASEGT. Trimming took off 2 bases at V and 4 bases at J, with 14 bases between the two ends.

CDR3 in DNA: TGCGCCAGCAGCTTGAGGCCTAGCGGGCAAGAGACCCAGTACTTC. It is translated as CASSLRPSGQETQYF. The rearrangement uses TRBV5-1 and TRBJ2-5, with TRBD2 matching over 8 bases. Looked up from germline, CDR1 is SGHRS and CDR2 is YFSETQ. V was clipped by 1 base and J by 2 bases; unmatched bases: 4. The CDR3 length is 15 residues.

This clone was observed a handful of times. The chain joins TRBV29-1 to TRBJ2-7; D perhaps matches TRBD2 (5 bases). The CDR3 loop spans 13 amino acids. Trimming left V 4 bases short and J 6 bases short, with 16 bases between. Germline assignment: CDR1 SQVTM and CDR2 ANQGSEA. The CDR3 DNA reads TGCAGCGTTGGACGGGGTCCGCCTGGCGAGCAGTACTTC. It codes for CSVGRGPPGEQYF.

This clone was observed a single time. V and J are TRBV4-1 and TRBJ1-2; no clear D. Germline V lookup: CDR1 MGHRA, CDR2 YSYEKL. The ends were cut back, 6 bases at V and 8 bases at J, with 19 bases in the middle. The CDR3 length is 14 residues. The CDR3 is CASSQPQVPMGYTF. For the CDR3, the DNA is TGCGCCAGCAGTCAACCCCAGGTACCGATGGGCTACACCTTC.

The V call is TRBV11-3, the J call TRBJ2-7, with D tentatively TRBD1 (6 bases). This CDR3 region has 16 residues. In germline, CDR1 is SGHNT, CDR2 YENEEA. V was trimmed by 0 bases and J by 1 base, leaving 13 bases between them. This CDR3 is CASSLERRTESYEQYF. The CDR3, as DNA: TGTGCCAGCAGCTTAGAAAGGAGGACAGAATCCTACGAGCAGTACTTC.

J is TRBJ1-3 and V is TRBV7-9, with D unclear. This CDR3 spans 16 amino acids. Trimming shortened V by 7 bases and J by 0 bases, and 16 bases separated the two germline ends. Germline CDR1 is SEHNR and CDR2 is FQNEAQ (reference sequence). CDR3 bases: TGTGCCAGCAACTCCGGCGCCCTTAGCTCTGGAAACACCATATATTTT. This translates into CASNSGALSSGNTIYF.

V gene TRBV2 combines with J gene TRBJ2-2, with 8 bases matching TRBD2. CDR3 length: 15 amino acids. V lost 4 bases to trimming and J lost 4 bases; unmatched junction nucleotides: 5. Germline CDR1 SNHLY, CDR2 FYNNEI. The CDR3 nucleotides read TGTGCCAGCAGTGTGATGCGGGGGGCCACCGGGGAGCTGTTTTTT. It is translated as CASSVMRGATGELFF.